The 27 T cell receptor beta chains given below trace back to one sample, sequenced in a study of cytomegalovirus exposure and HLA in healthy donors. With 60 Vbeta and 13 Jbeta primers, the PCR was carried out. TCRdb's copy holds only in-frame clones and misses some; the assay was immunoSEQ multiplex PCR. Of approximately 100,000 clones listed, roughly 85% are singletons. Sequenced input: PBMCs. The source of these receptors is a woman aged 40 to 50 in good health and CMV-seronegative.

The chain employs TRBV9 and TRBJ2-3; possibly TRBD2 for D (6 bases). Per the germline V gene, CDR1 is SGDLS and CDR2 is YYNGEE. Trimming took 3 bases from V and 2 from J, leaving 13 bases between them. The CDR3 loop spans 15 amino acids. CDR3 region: CASSDGLSNTDTQYF. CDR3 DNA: TGTGCCAGCAGCGACGGACTATCGAACACAGATACGCAGTATTTT.

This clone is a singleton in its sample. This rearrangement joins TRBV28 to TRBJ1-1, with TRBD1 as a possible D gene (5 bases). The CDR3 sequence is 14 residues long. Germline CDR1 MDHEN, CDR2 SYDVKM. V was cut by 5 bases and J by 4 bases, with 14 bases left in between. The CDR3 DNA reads TGTGCCAGCAGTCCGACAGCTAAGGGCACTGAAGCTTTCTTT. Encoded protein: CASSPTAKGTEAFF.

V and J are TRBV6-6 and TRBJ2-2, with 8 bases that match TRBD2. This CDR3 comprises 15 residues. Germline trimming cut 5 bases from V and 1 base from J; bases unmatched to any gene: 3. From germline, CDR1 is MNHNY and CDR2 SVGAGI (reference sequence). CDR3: CASSHAGGNTGELFF. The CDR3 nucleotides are TGTGCCAGCAGTCACGCGGGGGGGAACACCGGGGAGCTGTTTTTT.

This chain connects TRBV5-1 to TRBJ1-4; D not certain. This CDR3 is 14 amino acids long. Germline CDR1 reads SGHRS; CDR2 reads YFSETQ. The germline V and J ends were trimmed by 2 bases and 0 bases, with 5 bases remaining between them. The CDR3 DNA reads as TGCGCCAGCAGCTTATCCGCAACTAATGAAAAACTGTTTTTT. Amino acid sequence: CASSLSATNEKLFF.

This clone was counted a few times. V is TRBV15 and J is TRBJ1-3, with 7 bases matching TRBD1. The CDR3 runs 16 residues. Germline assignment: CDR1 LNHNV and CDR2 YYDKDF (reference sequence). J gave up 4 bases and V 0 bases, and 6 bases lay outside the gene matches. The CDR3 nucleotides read TGTGCCACCAGCAGAGACGGAGGGGGCGAAGGAAACACCATATATTTT. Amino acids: CATSRDGGGEGNTIYF.

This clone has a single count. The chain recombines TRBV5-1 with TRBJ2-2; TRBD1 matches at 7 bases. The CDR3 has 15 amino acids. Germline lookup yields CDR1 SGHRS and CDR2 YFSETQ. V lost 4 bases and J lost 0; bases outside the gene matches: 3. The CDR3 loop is CASSRDRANTGELFF. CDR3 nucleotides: TGCGCCAGCAGCCGCGACAGGGCGAACACCGGGGAGCTGTTTTTT.

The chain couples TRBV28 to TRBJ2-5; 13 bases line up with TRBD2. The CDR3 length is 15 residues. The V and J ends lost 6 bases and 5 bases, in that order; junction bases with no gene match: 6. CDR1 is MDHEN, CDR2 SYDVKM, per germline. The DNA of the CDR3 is TGTGCCAGCAGAAGACTAGCGGGAGGCGGGGAGACCCAGTACTTC. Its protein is CASRRLAGGGETQYF.

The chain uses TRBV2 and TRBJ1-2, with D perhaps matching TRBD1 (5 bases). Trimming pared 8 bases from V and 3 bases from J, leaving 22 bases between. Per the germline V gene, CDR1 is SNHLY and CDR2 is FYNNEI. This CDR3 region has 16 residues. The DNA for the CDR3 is TGTGCCAGCCTCTTGACAGCCTCCCAAGGGGACTATGGCTACACCTTC. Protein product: CASLLTASQGDYGYTF.

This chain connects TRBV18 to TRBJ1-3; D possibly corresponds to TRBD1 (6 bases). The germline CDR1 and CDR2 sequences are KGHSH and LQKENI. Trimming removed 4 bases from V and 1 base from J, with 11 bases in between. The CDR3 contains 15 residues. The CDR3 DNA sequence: TGTGCCAGCTCACTTTACGGACAGTCTGGAAACACCATATATTTT. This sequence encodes CASSLYGQSGNTIYF.

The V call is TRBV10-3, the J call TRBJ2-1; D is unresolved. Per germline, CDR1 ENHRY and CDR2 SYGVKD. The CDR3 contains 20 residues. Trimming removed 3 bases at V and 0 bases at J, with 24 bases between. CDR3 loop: CAISDPLRGPAQSSYNEQFF. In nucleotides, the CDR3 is TGTGCCATCAGTGACCCTCTTCGTGGGCCCGCCCAGAGCTCCTACAATGAGCAGTTCTTC.

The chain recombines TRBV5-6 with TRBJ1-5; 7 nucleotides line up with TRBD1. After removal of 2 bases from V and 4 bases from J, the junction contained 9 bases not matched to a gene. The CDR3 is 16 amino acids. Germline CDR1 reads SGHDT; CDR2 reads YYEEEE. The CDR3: CASSLRQEGQNQPQHF. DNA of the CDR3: TGTGCCAGCAGCTTACGCCAAGAGGGACAGAATCAGCCCCAGCATTTT. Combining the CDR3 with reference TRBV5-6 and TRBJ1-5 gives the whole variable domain DAGVTQSPTHLIKTRGQQVTLRCSPKSGHDTVSWYQQALGQGPQFIFQYYEEEERQRGNFPDRFSGHQFPNYSSELNVNALLLGDSALYLCASSLRQEGQNQPQHFGDGTRLSIL.

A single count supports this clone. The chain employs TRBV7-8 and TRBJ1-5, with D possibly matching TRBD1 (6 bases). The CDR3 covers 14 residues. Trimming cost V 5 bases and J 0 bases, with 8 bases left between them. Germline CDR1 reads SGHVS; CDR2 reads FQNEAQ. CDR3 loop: CASSRTVSNQPQHF. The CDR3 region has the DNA TGTGCCAGCAGCCGGACAGTTAGCAATCAGCCCCAGCATTTT. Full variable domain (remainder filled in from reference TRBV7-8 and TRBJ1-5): GAGVSQSPRYKVAKRGQDVALRCDPISGHVSLFWYQQALGQGPEFLTYFQNEAQLDKSGLPSDRFFAERPEGSVSTLKIQRTQQEDSAVYLCASSRTVSNQPQHFGDGTRLSIL.

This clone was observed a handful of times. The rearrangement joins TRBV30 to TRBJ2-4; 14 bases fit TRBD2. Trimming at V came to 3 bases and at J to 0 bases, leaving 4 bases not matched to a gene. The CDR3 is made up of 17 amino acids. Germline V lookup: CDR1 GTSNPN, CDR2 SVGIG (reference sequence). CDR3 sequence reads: CAWSGTSGGLAKNIQYF. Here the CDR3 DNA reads TGTGCCTGGAGCGGGACTAGCGGGGGATTAGCCAAAAACATTCAGTACTTC.

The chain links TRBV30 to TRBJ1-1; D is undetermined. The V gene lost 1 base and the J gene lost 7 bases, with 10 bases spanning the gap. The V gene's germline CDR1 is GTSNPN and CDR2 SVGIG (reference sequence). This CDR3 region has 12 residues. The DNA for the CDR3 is TGTGCCTGGAGTGATAACGCAGGTGAAGCTTTCTTT. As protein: CAWSDNAGEAFF.

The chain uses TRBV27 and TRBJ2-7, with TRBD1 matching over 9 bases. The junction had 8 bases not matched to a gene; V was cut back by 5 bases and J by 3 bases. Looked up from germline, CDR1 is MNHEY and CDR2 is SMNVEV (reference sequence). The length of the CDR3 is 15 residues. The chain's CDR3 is CASSPDRGGFYEQYF. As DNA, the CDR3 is TGTGCCAGCAGTCCCGACAGGGGGGGGTTCTACGAGCAGTACTTC.

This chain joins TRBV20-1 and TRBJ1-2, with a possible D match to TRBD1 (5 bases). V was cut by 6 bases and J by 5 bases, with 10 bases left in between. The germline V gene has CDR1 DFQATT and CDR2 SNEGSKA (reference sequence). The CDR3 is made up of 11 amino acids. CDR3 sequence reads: CSAGAGYGYTF. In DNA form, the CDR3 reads TGCAGTGCCGGAGCAGGGTATGGCTACACCTTC.

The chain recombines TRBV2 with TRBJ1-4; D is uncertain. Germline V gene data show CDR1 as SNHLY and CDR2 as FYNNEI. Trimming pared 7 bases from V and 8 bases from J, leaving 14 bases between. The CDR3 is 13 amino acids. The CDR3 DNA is TGTGCCAGCAAACTAATTCTTGGGGAAAAACTGTTTTTT. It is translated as CASKLILGEKLFF.

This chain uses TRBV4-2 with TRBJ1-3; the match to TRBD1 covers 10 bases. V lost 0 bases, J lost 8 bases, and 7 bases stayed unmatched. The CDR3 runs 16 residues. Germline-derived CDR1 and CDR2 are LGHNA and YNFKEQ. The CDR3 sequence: CASSQEGTGAAYTIYF. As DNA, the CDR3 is TGTGCCAGCAGCCAAGAAGGGACAGGGGCGGCATACACCATATATTTT.

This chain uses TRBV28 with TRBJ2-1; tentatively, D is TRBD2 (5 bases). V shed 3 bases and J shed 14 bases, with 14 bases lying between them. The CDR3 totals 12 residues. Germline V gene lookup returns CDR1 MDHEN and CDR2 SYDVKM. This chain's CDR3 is CASSFASPGEFF. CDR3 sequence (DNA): TGTGCCAGCAGTTTCGCTAGCCCCGGGGAGTTCTTC.

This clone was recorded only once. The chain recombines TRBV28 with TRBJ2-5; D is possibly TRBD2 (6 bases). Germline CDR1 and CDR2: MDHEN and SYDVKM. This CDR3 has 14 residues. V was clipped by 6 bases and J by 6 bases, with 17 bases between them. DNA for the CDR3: TGTGCCAGCAGACTTCCGGGGGTCGGGCAGACCCAGTACTTC. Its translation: CASRLPGVGQTQYF.

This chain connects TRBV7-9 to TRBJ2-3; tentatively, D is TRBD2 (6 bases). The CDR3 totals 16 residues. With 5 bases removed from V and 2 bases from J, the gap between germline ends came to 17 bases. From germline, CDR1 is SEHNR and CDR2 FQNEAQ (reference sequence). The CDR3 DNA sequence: TGTGCCAGCAGCCCTATGACCACGCGGGACACAGATACGCAGTATTTT. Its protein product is CASSPMTTRDTDTQYF.

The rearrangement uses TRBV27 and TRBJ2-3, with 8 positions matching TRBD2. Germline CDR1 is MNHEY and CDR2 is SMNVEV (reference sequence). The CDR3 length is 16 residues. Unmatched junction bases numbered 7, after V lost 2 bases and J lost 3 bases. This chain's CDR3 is CASSLRRTSRTDTQYF. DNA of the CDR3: TGTGCCAGCAGTTTACGACGGACTAGCAGGACAGATACGCAGTATTTT.

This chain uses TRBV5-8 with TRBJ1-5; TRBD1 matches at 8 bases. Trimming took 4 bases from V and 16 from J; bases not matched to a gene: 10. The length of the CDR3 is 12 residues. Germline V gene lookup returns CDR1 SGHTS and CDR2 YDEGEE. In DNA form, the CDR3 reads TGTGCCAGCAGCCTAGAGGTAACAGGGGGACATTTT. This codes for CASSLEVTGGHF.

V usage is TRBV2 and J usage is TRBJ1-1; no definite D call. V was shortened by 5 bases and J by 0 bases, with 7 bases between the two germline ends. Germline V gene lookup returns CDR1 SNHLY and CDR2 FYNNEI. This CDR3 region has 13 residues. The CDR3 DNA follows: TGTGCCAGCAGTTTTCAGGTGAACACTGAAGCTTTCTTT. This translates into CASSFQVNTEAFF.

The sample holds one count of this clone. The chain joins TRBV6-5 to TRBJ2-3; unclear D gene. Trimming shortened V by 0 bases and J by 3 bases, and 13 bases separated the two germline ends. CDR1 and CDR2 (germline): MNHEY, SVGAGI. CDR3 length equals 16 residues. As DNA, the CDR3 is TGTGCCAGCAGTTACTCCGGCCGGGTGCGAACAGATACGCAGTATTTT. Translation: CASSYSGRVRTDTQYF.

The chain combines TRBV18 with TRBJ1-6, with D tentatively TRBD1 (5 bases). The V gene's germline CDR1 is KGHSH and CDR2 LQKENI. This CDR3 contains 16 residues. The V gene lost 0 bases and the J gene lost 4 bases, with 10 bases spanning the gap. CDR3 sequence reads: CASSPPGGVYNSPLHF. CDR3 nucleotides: TGTGCCAGCTCACCACCGGGAGGGGTTTATAATTCACCCCTCCACTTT.

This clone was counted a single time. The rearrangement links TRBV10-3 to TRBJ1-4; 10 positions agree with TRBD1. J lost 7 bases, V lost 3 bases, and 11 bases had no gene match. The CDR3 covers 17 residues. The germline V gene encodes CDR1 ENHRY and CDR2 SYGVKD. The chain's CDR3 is CAISDQRQGARGEKLFF. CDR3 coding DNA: TGTGCCATCAGTGATCAGAGACAGGGGGCGAGGGGTGAAAAACTGTTTTTT.